The 10 T cell receptor beta chains reported below all come from one sample, sequenced in a study of CD8 T cells in ankylosing spondylitis (dated by TCRdb to the late 2010s). No antigen has been identified for these receptors. The library came from 5' RACE. TCRdb shows the sequencer as Illumina HiSeq 2500. TCRdb's own reprocessing of the public reads used fastp at Q25 and MiXCR and kept productive beta chains. Every CDR3 protein is listed once, alongside the most common genes and DNA of its rows. This sample is represented by 250,000 to 350,000 distinct CDR3 sequences; approximately 8% of them were singletons. Of the sample, more than 14% is held by the ten largest clones. The paper's findings and limits, for the study overall: Blood from ankylosing spondylitis patients appeared to be characterized by a TCR beta motif made up of under ten highly homologous amino acid variants.

Sequencing was done on a sample of blood, either unsorted or a sorted T cell fraction (not recorded which). The receptor set was obtained from a male donor with ankylosing spondylitis.

This clonotype was seen repeatedly, ten times or more. V usage is TRBV20-1 and J usage is TRBJ2-1; 10 nucleotides match TRBD2. The CDR3 loop spans 15 amino acids. The junction had 11 bases not matched to a gene; V was cut back by 4 bases and J by 8 bases. Germline CDR1 DFQATT, CDR2 SNEGSKA (reference sequence). CDR3 residues: CSAIRGAGGPHEQFF. The CDR3, as DNA: TGCAGTGCTATCAGAGGAGCGGGAGGGCCCCATGAGCAGTTCTTC.

This clonotype was detected ten times or more. The rearrangement links TRBV12-3 or TRBV12-4 to TRBJ2-6, with D unclear. V lost 7 bases and J 1 base, leaving 5 bases between the germline ends. The CDR3 length is 13 residues. The CDR3 coding sequence is TGTGCCAGCACCATTTCTGGGGCCAACGTCCTGACTTTC. It encodes CASTISGANVLTF.

This clonotype showed up many times. The rearrangement uses TRBV29-1 and TRBJ1-5, with D maybe TRBD1 (6 bases). V was trimmed by 6 bases and J by 3 bases, leaving 9 bases between them. This CDR3 is 12 amino acids long. Germline CDR1 and CDR2: SQVTM and ANQGSEA. In nucleotides, the CDR3 is TGCAGCGTGGGACAACCCAATCAGCCCCAGCATTTT. It specifies CSVGQPNQPQHF. Supplemented by reference TRBV29-1 and TRBJ1-5, the full variable domain reads SAVISQKPSRDICQRGTSLTIQCQVDSQVTMMFWYRQQPGQSLTLIATANQGSEATYESGFVIDKFPISRPNLTFSTLTVSNMSPEDSSIYLCSVGQPNQPQHFGDGTRLSIL.

This clonotype was counted ten times or more. V usage is TRBV19 and J usage is TRBJ2-2, with D tentatively TRBD1 (6 bases). CDR3 length: 17 amino acids. Germline values: CDR1 LNHDA, CDR2 SQIVND (reference sequence). Deletions cut 4 bases from V and 4 bases from J, with 19 bases between. In nucleotides, the CDR3 is TGTGCCAGTAGTACCCTCCGAGGGGGACACTTCACCGGGGAGCTGTTTTTT. Protein sequence: CASSTLRGGHFTGELFF. Filled out from reference TRBV19 and TRBJ2-2, the complete variable domain reads DGGITQSPKYLFRKEGQNVTLSCEQNLNHDAMYWYRQDPGQGLRLIYYSQIVNDFQKGDIAEGYSVSREKKESFPLTVTSAQKNPTAFYLCASSTLRGGHFTGELFFGEGSRLTVL.

The gene calls are TRBV27 and TRBJ2-1; the D gene could be TRBD1 or TRBD2 (5 bases each). This CDR3 comprises 13 residues. Germline lookup yields CDR1 MNHEY and CDR2 SMNVEV (reference sequence). Trimming removed 7 bases at V and 7 bases at J, with 14 bases between. CDR3 region: CASMPRESNEQFF. The DNA for the CDR3 is TGTGCCAGCATGCCCAGGGAGTCGAATGAGCAGTTCTTC.

In this sample, this clonotype turned up many times. The rearrangement uses TRBV5-1 and TRBJ2-2; D not certain. V was cut by 0 bases and J by 2 bases, with 8 bases left in between. Per the germline V gene, CDR1 is SGHRS and CDR2 is YFSETQ. The CDR3 covers 15 residues. CDR3 sequence reads: CASSLAQRNTGELFF. The CDR3 nucleotides are TGCGCCAGCAGCTTGGCCCAGAGAAACACCGGGGAGCTGTTTTTT.

The chain is built from TRBV5-1 and TRBJ2-2; weak D call: TRBD1 (6 bases). Per germline, CDR1 SGHRS and CDR2 YFSETQ. V was clipped by 0 bases and J by 4 bases, with 16 bases between them. The CDR3 totals 17 residues. CDR3 region: CASSLAVRGRGTGELFF. The CDR3 bases are TGCGCCAGCAGCTTGGCCGTCAGGGGCAGGGGCACCGGGGAGCTGTTTTTT.

This clonotype was detected many times. V and J are TRBV20-1 and TRBJ1-1; D is possibly TRBD1 (6 bases). Germline values: CDR1 DFQATT, CDR2 SNEGSKA (reference sequence). V lost 5 bases and J lost 0, with 13 bases in between. This CDR3 is built from 14 residues. The CDR3 sequence: CSALRTELNTEAFF. The CDR3 DNA follows: TGCAGTGCTCTTCGGACAGAACTGAACACTGAAGCTTTCTTT.

This chain uses TRBV6-2 or TRBV6-3 with TRBJ1-1; no reliable D call. This CDR3 spans 15 amino acids. CDR1 is MNHEY and CDR2 is SVGEGT in the germline V gene. Trimming cost V 4 bases and J 1 base, with 13 bases left between them. The CDR3 protein is CASSSSWVTNTEAFF. Here the CDR3 DNA reads TGTGCCAGCAGTTCCTCGTGGGTGACGAACACTGAAGCTTTCTTT.

The chain carries TRBV5-1 and TRBJ2-7; D gene uncertain. The CDR3 spans 14 residues. In germline, CDR1 is SGHRS, CDR2 YFSETQ. Trimming shortened V by 1 base and J by 6 bases, and 14 bases separated the two germline ends. CDR3 region: CASSLTQTSAEQYF. CDR3 DNA: TGCGCCAGCAGCTTGACCCAGACCTCGGCCGAGCAGTACTTC.